This TCR beta chain appears in the sequencing data of a study of beta chain features in type 1 diabetes. Expressed TCRB transcripts got sequenced, as all isolated RNA was reverse transcribed. The table came from immunoSEQ multiplex PCR; TCRdb's copy has only in-frame clones and leaves some out. The sample holds 860,000 or so clones, roughly 17% seen once. Between the trimmed V and J ends, which lost 8 bases and 8 bases, there was a span of 15 bases. CDR1 is DFQATT and CDR2 is SNEGSKA in the germline V gene (reference sequence). This CDR3 contains 11 residues. J is TRBJ1-2 and V is TRBV20-1; the D is unclear. The source material was naive CD4+ T cells from blood. This clonotype was obtained from a woman between 18 and 30 years old in good health. CDR3: CSQFRRMGYTF. The CDR3 DNA sequence: TGCAGTCAGTTCAGACGGATGGGCTACACCTTC.